This TCR beta chain was documented in a study of blood T cell repertoires in COVID-19. On the study more broadly: Samples of COVID-19 (acute and convalescent) were obtained from the United States, Italy and Spain. T cells, B-cell-depleted T cells, or PBMCs provided the cDNA or gDNA that served as material.

This clone was recorded at least ten times. With 4 bases removed from V and 7 bases from J, the gap between germline ends came to 14 bases. The CDR3 contains 15 residues. Germline lookup yields CDR1 MGHRA and CDR2 YSYEKL. Using immunoSEQ multiplex PCR, the repertoire was profiled, and TCRdb retains in-frame clones only, with some absent. The top ten hold 2% to 2.5% of the sample, which has over 200,000 clones, roughly 85% seen once. The receptor comes from a man aged 25 to 40 who had recovered from COVID-19. The chain is built from TRBV4-1 and TRBJ1-6; a possible D gene is TRBD1 (6 bases). The sequencing input was peripheral blood. The CDR3 loop is CASSPQGGENSPLHF. The CDR3 coding sequence is TGCGCCAGCAGCCCACAAGGGGGGGAGAATTCACCCCTCCACTTT.